The clone carrying this T cell receptor beta chain was recorded a few times. The antigen is not known. The V end lost 4 bases, the J end lost 0 bases, and 10 bases lay between the germline ends. The CDR3 spans 15 residues. Germline V gene lookup returns CDR1 SGHRS and CDR2 YFSETQ. The data were obtained in a study of T-cell memory formation after mild COVID-19. For the study at large: Most TCR clusters belonged to a single donor. General study findings and limits: For contracting clones, CD4+ ones sat mainly in CM and EM, CD8+ in EMRA. Second-wave clones peaking on day 37 lacked confirmed SARS-CoV-2 specificity. Later expanders leaned CD4+, whereas clones that contracted between day 15 and 85 were balanced CD4/CD8.

One entry per CDR3 protein, called by TCRdb with MiXCR from the 5' RACE reads. The sample records 300,000 to 400,000 distinct CDR3 sequences, approximately 29% being singletons. The rearrangement links TRBV5-1 to TRBJ2-2; no definite D call. This sequence was found in an adult woman who had mild COVID-19 (a few samples of this study predate the infection). Cell type and time point are not known. The sample comprised PBMCs or a T cell subset sorted from them (not recorded which). The CDR3: CASSLTHANTGELFF. The CDR3, as DNA: TGCGCCAGCAGCCTGACGCATGCGAACACCGGGGAGCTGTTTTTT.